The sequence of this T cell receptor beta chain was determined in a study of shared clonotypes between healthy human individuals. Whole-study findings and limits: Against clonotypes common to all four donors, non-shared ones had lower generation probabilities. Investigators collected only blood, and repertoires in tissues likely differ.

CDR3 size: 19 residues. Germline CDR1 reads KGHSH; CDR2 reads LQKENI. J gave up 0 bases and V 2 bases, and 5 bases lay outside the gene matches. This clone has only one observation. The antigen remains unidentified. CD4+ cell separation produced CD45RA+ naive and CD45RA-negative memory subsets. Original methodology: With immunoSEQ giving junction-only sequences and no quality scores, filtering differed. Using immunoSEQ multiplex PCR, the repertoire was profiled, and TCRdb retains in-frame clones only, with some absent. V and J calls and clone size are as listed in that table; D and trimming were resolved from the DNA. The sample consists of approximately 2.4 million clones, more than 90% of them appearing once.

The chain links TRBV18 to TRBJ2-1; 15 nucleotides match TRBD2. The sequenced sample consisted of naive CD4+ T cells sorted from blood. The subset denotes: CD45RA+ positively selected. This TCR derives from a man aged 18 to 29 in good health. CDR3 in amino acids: CASSPGGLAGGSSYNEQFF. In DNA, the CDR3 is TGTGCCAGCTCACCAGGTGGACTAGCGGGAGGGAGCTCCTACAATGAGCAGTTCTTC.